This TCR beta chain was captured in a study of T cell repertoires in cytomegalovirus infection. TCRdb independently ran MiXCR on the reads; one entry per CDR3 protein. Among approximately 160,000 distinct CDR3 sequences listed, roughly a sixth were seen once. CDR3 length: 13 amino acids. Trimming removed 0 bases from V and 11 bases from J, with 11 bases in between. CDR1 LGHNA and CDR2 YSLEER come from the germline V gene. Sequencing input: CD8+ T cells from PBMCs. This sequence originates from a human donor in good health (CMV status not recorded). Some clones in this sample may be carry-over from other donors' samples. This chain links TRBV4-3 with TRBJ2-1; tentative D call: TRBD2 (6 bases). The CDR3 bases are TGCGCCAGCAGCCAAGATGGGGCGGGGCAGCAGTTCTTC. Amino acid sequence: CASSQDGAGQQFF.